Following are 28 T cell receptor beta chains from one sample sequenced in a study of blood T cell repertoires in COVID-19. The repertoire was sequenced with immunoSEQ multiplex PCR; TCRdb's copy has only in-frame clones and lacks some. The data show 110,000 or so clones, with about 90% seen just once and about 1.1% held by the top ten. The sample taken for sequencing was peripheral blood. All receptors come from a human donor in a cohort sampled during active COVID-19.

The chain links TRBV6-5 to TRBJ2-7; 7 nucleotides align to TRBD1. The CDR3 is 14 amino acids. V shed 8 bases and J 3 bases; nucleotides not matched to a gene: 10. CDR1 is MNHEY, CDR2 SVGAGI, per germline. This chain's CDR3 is CASRSAGTVYEQYF. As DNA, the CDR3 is TGTGCCAGCCGATCGGCCGGGACAGTCTACGAGCAGTACTTC.

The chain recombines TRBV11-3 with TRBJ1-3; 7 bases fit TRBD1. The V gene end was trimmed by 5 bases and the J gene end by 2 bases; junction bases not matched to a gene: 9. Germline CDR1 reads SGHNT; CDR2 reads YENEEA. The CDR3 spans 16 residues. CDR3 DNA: TGTGCCAGCAGCCAAGGGGGGACAGCCGCTGGAAACACCATATATTTT. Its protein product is CASSQGGTAAGNTIYF.

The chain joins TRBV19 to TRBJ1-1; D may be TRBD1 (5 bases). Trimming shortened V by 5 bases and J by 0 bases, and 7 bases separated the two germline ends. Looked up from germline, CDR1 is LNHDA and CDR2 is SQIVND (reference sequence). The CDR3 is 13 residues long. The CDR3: CASSSGVNTEAFF. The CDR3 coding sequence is TGTGCCAGTAGTTCGGGGGTGAACACTGAAGCTTTCTTT.

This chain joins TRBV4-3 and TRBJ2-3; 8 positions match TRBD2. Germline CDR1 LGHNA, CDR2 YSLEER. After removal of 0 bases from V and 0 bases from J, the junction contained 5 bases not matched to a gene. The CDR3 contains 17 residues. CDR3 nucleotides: TGCGCCAGCAGCCAAGAGGAGGGACTAGGCAGCACAGATACGCAGTATTTT. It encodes CASSQEEGLGSTDTQYF.

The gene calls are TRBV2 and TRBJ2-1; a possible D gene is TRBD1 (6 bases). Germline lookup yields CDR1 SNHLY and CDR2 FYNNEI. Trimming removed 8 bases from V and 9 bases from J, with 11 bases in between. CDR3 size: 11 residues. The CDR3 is CASRGQSEQFF. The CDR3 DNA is TGTGCCAGCCGAGGACAGTCTGAGCAGTTCTTC.

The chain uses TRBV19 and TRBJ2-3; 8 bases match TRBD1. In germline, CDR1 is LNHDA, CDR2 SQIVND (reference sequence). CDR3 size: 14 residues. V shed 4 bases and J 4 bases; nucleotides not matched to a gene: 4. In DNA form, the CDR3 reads TGTGCCAGTAGTAAGACAGGGGTTCCAGATACGCAGTATTTT. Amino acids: CASSKTGVPDTQYF. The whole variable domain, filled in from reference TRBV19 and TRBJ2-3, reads DGGITQSPKYLFRKEGQNVTLSCEQNLNHDAMYWYRQDPGQGLRLIYYSQIVNDFQKGDIAEGYSVSREKKESFPLTVTSAQKNPTAFYLCASSKTGVPDTQYFGPGTRLTVL.

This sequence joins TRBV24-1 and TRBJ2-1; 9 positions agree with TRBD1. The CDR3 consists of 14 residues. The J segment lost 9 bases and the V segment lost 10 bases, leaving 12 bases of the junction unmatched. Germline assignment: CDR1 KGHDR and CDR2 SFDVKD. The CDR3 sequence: CATQNPGQGFEQFF. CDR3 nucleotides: TGTGCCACGCAAAATCCGGGACAGGGCTTTGAGCAGTTCTTC.

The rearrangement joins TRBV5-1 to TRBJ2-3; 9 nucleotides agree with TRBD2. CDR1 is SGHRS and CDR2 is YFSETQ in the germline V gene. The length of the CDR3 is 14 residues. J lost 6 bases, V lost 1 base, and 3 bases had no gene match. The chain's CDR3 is CASSLIAGVDTQYF. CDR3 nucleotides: TGCGCCAGCAGCTTGATAGCGGGAGTGGATACGCAGTATTTT.

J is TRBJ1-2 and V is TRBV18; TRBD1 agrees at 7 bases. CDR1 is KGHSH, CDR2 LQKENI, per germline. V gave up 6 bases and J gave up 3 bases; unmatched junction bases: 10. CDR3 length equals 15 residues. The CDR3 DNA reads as TGTGCCAGCTCGGAGAGGGGACAGATCGACTATGGCTACACCTTC. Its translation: CASSERGQIDYGYTF.

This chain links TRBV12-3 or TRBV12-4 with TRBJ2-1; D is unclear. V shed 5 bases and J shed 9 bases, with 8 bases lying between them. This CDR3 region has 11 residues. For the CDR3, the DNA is TGTGCCAGCAGTGAGAGTGGTGAGCAGTTCTTC. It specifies CASSESGEQFF.

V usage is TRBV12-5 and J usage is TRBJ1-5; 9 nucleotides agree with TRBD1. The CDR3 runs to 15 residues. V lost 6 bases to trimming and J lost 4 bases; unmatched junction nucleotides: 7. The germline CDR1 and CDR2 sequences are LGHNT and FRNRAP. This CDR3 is CASGLDRGGNQPQHF. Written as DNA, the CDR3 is TGTGCTAGTGGCCTGGACAGGGGAGGGAATCAGCCCCAGCATTTT. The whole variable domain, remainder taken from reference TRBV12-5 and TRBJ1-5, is DARVTQTPRHKVTEMGQEVTMRCQPILGHNTVFWYRQTMMQGLELLAYFRNRAPLDDSGMPKDRFSAEMPDATLATLKIQPSEPRDSAVYFCASGLDRGGNQPQHFGDGTRLSIL.

The CDR3 is CASSPLGQGVNNEQFF. CDR3 coding DNA: TGTGCCAGCTCACCCCTAGGGCAGGGGGTTAACAATGAGCAGTTCTTC. The V and J genes are TRBV18 and TRBJ2-1, with 7 bases aligning to TRBD1. Germline lookup yields CDR1 KGHSH and CDR2 LQKENI. The CDR3 runs to 16 residues. V was clipped by 3 bases and J by 5 bases; unmatched bases: 10. The whole variable domain, remainder taken from reference TRBV18 and TRBJ2-1, is NAGVMQNPRHLVRRRGQEARLRCSPMKGHSHVYWYRQLPEEGLKFMVYLQKENIIDESGMPKERFSAEFPKEGPSILRIQQVVRGDSAAYFCASSPLGQGVNNEQFFGPGTRLTVL.

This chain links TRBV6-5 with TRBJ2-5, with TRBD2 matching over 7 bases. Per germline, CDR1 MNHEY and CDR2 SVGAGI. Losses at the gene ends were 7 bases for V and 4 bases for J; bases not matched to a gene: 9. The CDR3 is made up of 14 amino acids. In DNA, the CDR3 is TGTGCCAGCACCAAACCCGGCGGGGGAGAGACCCAGTACTTC. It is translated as CASTKPGGGETQYF.

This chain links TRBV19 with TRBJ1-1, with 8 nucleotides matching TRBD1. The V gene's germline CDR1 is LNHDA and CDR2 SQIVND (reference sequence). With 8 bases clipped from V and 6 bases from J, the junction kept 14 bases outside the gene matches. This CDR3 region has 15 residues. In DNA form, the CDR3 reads TGTGCCAGTTCTGAGGTTGCCAGGGGGCGAGCTGAAGCTTTCTTT. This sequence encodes CASSEVARGRAEAFF.

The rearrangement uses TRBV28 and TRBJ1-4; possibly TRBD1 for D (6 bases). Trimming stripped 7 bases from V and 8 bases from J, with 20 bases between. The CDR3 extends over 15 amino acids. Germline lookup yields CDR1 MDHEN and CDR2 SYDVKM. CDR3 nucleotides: TGTGCCAGCAACTCCCATGGGGGCCGGAGGGAAAAACTGTTTTTT. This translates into CASNSHGGRREKLFF.

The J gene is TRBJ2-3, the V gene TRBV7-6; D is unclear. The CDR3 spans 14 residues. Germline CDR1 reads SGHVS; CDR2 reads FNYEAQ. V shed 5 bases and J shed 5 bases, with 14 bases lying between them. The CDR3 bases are TGTGCCAGCAGCCCGCGACCAGCGAGAGATACGCAGTATTTT. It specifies CASSPRPARDTQYF. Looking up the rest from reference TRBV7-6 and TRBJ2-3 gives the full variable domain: GAGVSQSPRYKVTKRGQDVALRCDPISGHVSLYWYRQALGQGPEFLTYFNYEAQQDKSGLPNDRFSAERPEGSISTLTIQRTEQRDSAMYRCASSPRPARDTQYFGPGTRLTVL.

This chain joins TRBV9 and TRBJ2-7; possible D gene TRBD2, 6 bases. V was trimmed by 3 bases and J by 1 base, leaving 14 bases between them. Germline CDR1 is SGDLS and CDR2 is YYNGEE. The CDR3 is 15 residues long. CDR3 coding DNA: TGTGCCAGCAGCGCACACGGGGGTTGGTCCTACGAGCAGTACTTC. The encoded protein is CASSAHGGWSYEQYF.

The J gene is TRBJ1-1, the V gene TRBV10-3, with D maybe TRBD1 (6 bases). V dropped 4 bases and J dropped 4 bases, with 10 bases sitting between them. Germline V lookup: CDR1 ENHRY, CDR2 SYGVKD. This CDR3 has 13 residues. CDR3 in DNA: TGTGCCATCAGTGCAGGGGTAGGCACTGAAGCTTTCTTT. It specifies CAISAGVGTEAFF.

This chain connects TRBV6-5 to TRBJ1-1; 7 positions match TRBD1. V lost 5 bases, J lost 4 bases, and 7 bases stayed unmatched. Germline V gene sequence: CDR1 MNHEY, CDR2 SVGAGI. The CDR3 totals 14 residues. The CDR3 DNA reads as TGTGCCAGCAGTAGACTGGCAGGGGGCACTGAAGCTTTCTTT. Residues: CASSRLAGGTEAFF.

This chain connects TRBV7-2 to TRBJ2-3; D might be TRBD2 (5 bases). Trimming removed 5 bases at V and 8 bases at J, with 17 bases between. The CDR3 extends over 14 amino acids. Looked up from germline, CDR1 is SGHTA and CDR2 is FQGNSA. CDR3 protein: CASSPPGLTITQYF. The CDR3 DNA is TGTGCCAGCAGCCCCCCGGGTTTGACTATTACGCAGTATTTT.

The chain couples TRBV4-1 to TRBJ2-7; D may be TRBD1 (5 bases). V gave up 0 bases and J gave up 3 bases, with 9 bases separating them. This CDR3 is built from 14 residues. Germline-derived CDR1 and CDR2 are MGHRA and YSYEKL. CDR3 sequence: CASSQEPQGYEQYF. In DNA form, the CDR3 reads TGCGCCAGCAGCCAAGAACCTCAGGGCTACGAGCAGTACTTC.

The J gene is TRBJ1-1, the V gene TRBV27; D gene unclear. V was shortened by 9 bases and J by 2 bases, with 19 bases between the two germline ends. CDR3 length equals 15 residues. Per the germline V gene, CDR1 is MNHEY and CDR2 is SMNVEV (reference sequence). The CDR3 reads CASRYGGQFNTEAFF. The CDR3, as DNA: TGTGCCAGTCGCTACGGAGGGCAGTTTAACACTGAAGCTTTCTTT.

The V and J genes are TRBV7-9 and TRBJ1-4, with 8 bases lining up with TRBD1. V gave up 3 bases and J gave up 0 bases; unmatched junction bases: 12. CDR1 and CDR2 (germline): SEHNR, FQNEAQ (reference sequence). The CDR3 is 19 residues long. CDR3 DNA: TGTGCCAGCAGCTTGCGCCGGGACAGGAGTCCGGCAACTAATGAAAAACTGTTTTTT. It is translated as CASSLRRDRSPATNEKLFF.

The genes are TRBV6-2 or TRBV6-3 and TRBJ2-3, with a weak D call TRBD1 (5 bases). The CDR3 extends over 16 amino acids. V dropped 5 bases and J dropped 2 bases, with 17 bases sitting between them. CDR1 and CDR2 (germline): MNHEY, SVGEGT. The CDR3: CASSRDSAPVTDTQYF. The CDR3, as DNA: TGTGCCAGCAGTAGAGACAGCGCTCCTGTCACAGATACGCAGTATTTT.

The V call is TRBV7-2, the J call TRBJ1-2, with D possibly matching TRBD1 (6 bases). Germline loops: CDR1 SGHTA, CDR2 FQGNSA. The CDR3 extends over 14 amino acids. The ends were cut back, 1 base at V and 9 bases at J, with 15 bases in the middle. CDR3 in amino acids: CASSLDRQEKRYTF. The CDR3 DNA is TGTGCCAGCAGCTTAGACCGACAGGAAAAACGCTACACCTTC. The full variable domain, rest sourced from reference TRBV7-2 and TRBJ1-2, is GAGVSQSPSNKVTEKGKDVELRCDPISGHTALYWYRQSLGQGLEFLIYFQGNSAPDKSGLPSDRFSAERTGGSVSTLTIQRTQQEDSAVYLCASSLDRQEKRYTFGSGTRLTVV.

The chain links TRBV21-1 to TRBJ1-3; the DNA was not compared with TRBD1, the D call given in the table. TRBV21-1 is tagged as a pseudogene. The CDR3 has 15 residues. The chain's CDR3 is CASSPDRSPGNTIYF. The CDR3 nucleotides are TGTGCCAGCAGCCCGGACAGGTCGCCTGGAAACACCATATATTTT.

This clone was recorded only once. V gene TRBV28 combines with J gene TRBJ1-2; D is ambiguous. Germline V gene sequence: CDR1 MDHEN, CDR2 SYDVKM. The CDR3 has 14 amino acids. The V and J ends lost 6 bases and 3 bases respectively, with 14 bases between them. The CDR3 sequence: CASRRPGLDYGYTF. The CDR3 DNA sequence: TGTGCCAGCAGGCGTCCGGGTTTGGACTATGGCTACACCTTC.

DNA of the CDR3: TGTGCCAGCAGCATCCGGACAGGGAGTGATTCACCCCTCCACTTT. It encodes CASSIRTGSDSPLHF. The rearrangement links TRBV11-2 to TRBJ1-6; 8 positions agree with TRBD1. Germline CDR1 and CDR2: SGHAT and FQNNGV. This CDR3 has 15 residues. After removal of 5 bases from V and 8 bases from J, the junction contained 8 bases not matched to a gene.